The text below deals with one T cell receptor (beta chain). What it binds is not known. The data derive from a study of shared clonotypes between healthy human individuals. Findings and caveats of the study: Sequencing depth was predicted to influence how clonotypes are shared among donors. Among non-shared clonotypes, generation probabilities were lower than among those shared by all four donors. A handful of donors shared approximately 5% of their naive CD4 clonotypes.

The CDR3 covers 15 residues. The germline CDR1 and CDR2 sequences are MDHEN and SYDVKM. Losses at the gene ends were 7 bases for V and 2 bases for J; bases not matched to a gene: 10. The data were produced by immunoSEQ multiplex PCR, yet TCRdb's version contains in-frame clones alone and is incomplete. The profile shows 100,000 or so clones, about 67% of them singletons. This TCR derives from a woman between 25 and 40 years old in good health. The rearrangement joins TRBV28 to TRBJ2-7, with 8 bases aligning to TRBD1. Sequenced material: memory CD8+ T cells sorted from blood. The sample's subset: CD45RO+ cells pooled with CCR7-negative TemRA cells. The CDR3 protein is CASIGQGRKTYEQYF. CDR3 nucleotides: TGTGCCAGCATCGGACAGGGTAGGAAGACCTACGAGCAGTACTTC.